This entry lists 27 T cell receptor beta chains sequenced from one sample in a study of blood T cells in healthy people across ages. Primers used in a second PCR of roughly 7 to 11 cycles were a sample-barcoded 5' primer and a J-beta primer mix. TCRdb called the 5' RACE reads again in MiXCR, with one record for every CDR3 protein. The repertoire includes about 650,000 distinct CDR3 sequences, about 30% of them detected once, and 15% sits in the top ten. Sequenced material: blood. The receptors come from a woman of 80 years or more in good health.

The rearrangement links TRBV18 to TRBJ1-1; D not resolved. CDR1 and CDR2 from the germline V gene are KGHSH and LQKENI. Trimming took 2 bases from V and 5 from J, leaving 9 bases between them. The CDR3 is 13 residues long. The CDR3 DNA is TGTGCCAGCTCACCAATGAGTGGGACTGAAGCTTTCTTT. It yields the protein CASSPMSGTEAFF.

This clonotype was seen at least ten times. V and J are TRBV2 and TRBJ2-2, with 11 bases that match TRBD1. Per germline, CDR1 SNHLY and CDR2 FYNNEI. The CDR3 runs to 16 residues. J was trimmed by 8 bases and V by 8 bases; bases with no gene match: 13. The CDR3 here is CASLADGQGAGGELFF. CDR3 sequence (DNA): TGTGCCAGCCTTGCCGACGGACAGGGGGCAGGGGGGGAGCTGTTTTTT.

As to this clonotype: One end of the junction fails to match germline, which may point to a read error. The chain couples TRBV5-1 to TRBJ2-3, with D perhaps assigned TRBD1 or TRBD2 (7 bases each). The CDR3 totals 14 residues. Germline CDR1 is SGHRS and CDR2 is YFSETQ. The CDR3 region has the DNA TGCGCCAGCAGCCCTAGCGGTGGGACAGAAACGCAGTATTTT. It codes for CASSPSGGTETQYF.

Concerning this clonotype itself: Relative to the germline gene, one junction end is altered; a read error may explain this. CDR3 region: CASSVLSTDTQCF. The CDR3 DNA reads TGTGCCAGCAGCGTTCTGAGCACAGATACGCAGTGTTTT. V usage is TRBV9 and J usage is TRBJ2-3; D gene uncertain. Germline V gene lookup returns CDR1 SGDLS and CDR2 YYNGEE. CDR3 size: 13 residues.

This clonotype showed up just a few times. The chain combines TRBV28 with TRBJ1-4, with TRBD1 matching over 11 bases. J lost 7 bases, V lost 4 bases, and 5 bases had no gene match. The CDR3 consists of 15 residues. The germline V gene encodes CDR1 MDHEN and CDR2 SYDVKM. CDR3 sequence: CASSSSGTGGEKLFF. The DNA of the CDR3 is TGTGCCAGCAGTTCTTCCGGGACAGGGGGTGAAAAACTGTTTTTT.

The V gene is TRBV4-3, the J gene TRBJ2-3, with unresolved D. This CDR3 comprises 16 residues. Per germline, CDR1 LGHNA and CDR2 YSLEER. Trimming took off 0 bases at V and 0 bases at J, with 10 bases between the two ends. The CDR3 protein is CASSQDGFSSTDTQYF. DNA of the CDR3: TGCGCCAGCAGCCAAGATGGCTTCTCTAGCACAGATACGCAGTATTTT.

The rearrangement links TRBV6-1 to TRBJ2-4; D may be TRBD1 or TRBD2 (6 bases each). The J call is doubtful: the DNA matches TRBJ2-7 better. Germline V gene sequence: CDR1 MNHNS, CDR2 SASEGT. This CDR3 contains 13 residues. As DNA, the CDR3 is TGTGCCAGCAGGAGGGGGGCCTCCTACGAGCAGTACTTC. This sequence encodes CASRRGASYEQYF.

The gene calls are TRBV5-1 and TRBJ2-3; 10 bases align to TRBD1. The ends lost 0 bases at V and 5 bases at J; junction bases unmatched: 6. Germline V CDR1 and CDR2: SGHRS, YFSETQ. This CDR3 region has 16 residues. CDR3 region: CASSLGDRGREDTQYF. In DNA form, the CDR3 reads TGCGCCAGCAGCTTGGGGGACAGGGGAAGGGAAGATACGCAGTATTTT.

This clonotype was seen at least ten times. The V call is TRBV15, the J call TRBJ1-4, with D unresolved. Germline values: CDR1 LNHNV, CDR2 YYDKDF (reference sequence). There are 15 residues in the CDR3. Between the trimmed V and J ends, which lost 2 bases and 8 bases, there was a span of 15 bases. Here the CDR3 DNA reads TGTGCCACCAGCAGATTATCGATAGAGAACGAAAAACTGTTTTTT. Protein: CATSRLSIENEKLFF.

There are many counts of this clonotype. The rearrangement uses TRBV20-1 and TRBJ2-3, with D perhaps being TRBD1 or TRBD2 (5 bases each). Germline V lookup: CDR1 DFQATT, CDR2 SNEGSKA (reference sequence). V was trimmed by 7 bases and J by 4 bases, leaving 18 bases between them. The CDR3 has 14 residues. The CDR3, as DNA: TGCAGTGGCGAGATGGGGACGATCGCAGATACGCAGTATTTT. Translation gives CSGEMGTIADTQYF.

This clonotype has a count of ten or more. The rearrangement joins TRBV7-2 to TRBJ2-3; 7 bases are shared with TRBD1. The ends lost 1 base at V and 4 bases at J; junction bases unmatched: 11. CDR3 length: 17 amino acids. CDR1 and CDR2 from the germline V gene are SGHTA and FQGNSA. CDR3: CASSLVGGQLAADTQYF. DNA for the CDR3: TGTGCCAGCAGCTTAGTTGGGGGACAGCTAGCTGCAGATACGCAGTATTTT.

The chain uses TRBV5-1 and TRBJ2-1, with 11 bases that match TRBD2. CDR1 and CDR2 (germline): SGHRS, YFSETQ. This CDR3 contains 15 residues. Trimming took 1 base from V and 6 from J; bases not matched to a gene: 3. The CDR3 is CASSLFGTSGNEQFF. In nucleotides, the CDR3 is TGCGCCAGCAGCTTGTTCGGGACTAGCGGCAATGAGCAGTTCTTC.

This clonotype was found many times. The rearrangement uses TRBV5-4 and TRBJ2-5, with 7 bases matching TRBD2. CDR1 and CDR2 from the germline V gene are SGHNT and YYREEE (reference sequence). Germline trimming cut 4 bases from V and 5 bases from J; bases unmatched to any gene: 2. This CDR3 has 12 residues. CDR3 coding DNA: TGTGCCAGCAGCGGGGGGGACGAGACCCAGTACTTC. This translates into CASSGGDETQYF.

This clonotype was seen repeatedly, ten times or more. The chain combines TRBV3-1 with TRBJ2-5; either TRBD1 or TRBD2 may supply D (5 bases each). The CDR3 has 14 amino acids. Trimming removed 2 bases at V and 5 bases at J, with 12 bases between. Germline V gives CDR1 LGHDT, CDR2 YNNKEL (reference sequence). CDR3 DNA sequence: TGTGCCAGCAGCCAACTGGGACGGGACGAGACCCAGTACTTC. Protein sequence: CASSQLGRDETQYF.

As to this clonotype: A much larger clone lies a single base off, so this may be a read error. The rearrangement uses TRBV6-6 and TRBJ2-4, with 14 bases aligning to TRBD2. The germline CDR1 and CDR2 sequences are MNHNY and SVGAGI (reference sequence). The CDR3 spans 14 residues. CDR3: CASKGLAGVNVQYF. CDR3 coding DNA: TGTGCCAGCAAGGGACTAGCGGGGGTAAACGTTCAGTACTTC.

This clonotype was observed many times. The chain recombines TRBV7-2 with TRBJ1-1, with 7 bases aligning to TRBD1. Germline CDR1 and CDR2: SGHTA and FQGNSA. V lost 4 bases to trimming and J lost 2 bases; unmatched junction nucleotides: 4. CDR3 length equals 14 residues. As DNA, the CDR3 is TGTGCCAGCAGCTCCTGGACAGGCAACACTGAAGCTTTCTTT. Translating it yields CASSSWTGNTEAFF.

CDR3 nucleotides: TGTGCCAGCAGTTTTCTAGGACAGCCGACCAAAAACATTCAGTTCTTC. This codes for CASSFLGQPTKNIQFF. The chain uses TRBV28 and TRBJ2-4, with D possibly being TRBD1 (6 bases). Judging by the DNA end, TRBJ2-1 fits better; the J call may be wrong. The CDR3 sequence is 16 residues long. Germline-derived CDR1 and CDR2 are MDHEN and SYDVKM.

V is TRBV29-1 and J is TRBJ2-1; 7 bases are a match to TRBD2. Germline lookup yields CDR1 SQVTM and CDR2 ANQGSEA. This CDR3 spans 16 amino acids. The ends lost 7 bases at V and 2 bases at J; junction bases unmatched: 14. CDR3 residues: CSAFGGFGNPYNEQFF. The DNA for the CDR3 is TGCAGCGCCTTCGGGGGGTTTGGGAATCCCTACAATGAGCAGTTCTTC.

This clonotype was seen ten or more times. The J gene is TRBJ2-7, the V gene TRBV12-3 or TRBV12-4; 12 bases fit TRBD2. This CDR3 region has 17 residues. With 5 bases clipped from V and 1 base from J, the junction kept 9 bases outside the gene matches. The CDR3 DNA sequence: TGTGCCAGCAGTCCAGAAACACTAGCGGGGGGATCCTACGAGCAGTACTTC. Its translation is CASSPETLAGGSYEQYF.

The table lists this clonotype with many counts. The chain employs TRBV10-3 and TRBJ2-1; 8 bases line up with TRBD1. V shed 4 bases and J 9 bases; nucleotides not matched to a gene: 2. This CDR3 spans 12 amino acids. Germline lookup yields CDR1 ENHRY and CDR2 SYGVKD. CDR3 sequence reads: CAISGQGFEQFF. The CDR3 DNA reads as TGTGCCATCAGTGGACAGGGGTTTGAGCAGTTCTTC.

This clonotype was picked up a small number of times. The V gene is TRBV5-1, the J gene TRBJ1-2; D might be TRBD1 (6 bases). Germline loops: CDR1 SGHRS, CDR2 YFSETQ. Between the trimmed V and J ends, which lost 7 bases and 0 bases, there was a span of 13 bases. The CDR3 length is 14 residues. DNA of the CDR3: TGCGCCAGCCGGGTGGACAGAGCTAACTATGGCTACACCTTC. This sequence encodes CASRVDRANYGYTF.

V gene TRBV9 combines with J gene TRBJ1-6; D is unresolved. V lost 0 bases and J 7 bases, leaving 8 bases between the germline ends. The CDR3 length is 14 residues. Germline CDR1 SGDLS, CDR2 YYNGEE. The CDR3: CASSVESGNSPLHF. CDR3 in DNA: TGTGCCAGCAGCGTAGAATCAGGCAATTCACCCCTCCACTTT.

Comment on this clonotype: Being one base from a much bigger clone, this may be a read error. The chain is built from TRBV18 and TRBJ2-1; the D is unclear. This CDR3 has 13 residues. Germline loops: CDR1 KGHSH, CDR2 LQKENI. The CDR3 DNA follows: TGTGCCGGCTCACCTACCCTGGGCAATGAGCAGTTCTTC. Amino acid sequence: CAGSPTLGNEQFF. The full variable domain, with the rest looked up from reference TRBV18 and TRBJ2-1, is NAGVMQNPRHLVRRRGQEARLRCSPMKGHSHVYWYRQLPEEGLKFMVYLQKENIIDESGMPKERFSAEFPKEGPSILRIQQVVRGDSAAYFCAGSPTLGNEQFFGPGTRLTVL.

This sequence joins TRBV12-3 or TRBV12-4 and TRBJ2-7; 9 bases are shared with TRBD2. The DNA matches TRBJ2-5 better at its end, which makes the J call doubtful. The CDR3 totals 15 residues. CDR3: CASSLASGSVETQYF. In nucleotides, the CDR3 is TGTGCCAGCAGTTTAGCTAGCGGGAGTGTGGAGACCCAGTACTTC.

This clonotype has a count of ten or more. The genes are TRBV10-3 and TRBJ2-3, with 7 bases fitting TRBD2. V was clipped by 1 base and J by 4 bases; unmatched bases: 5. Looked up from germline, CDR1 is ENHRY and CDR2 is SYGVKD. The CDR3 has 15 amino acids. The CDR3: CAISEFSGSADTQYF. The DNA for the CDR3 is TGTGCCATCAGTGAGTTTAGCGGGTCGGCAGATACGCAGTATTTT.

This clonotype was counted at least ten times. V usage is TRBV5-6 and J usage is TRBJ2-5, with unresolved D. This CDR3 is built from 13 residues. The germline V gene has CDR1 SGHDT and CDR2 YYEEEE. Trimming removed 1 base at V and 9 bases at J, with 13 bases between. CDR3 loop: CASSLLQPAAQYF. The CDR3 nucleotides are TGTGCCAGCAGCTTGTTACAGCCGGCGGCCCAGTACTTC.

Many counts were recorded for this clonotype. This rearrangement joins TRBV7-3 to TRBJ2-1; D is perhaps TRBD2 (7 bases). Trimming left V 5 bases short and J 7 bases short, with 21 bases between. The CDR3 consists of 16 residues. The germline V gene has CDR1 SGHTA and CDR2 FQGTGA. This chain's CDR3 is CASSIGARGAGNEQFF. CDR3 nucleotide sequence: TGTGCCAGCAGCATCGGGGCTCGGGGGGCCGGGAATGAGCAGTTCTTC.